The next 26 T cell receptor beta chains were all read from a single sample in a study of radiotherapy plus CTLA-4 blockade in lung cancer. Repertoires were generated with immunoSEQ multiplex PCR, while TCRdb's copy carries only in-frame clones and drops some. The table lists about 85,000 clones, approximately 86% of them singletons, with about 2% in the top ten. The sequencing here drew on peripheral blood, taken from a patient treated with radiotherapy plus ipilimumab. These receptors were obtained from a human donor with non-small cell lung cancer who had a partial response to radiotherapy plus ipilimumab.

This chain uses TRBV30 with TRBJ2-5, with D tentatively TRBD2 (6 bases). The V end lost 0 bases, the J end lost 5 bases, and 22 bases lay between the germline ends. Germline V gives CDR1 GTSNPN, CDR2 SVGIG (reference sequence). The CDR3 length is 17 residues. CDR3 DNA: TGTGCCTGGAGTGTCTTTGGGGGGAGCGACACCGGGGAGACCCAGTACTTC. Its protein is CAWSVFGGSDTGETQYF.

The chain uses TRBV7-2 and TRBJ2-3, with D unresolved. CDR3 length equals 13 residues. Germline loops: CDR1 SGHTA, CDR2 FQGNSA. V lost 0 bases, J lost 13 bases, and 14 bases lay in between. The CDR3: CASSLAWAGNEYF. CDR3 nucleotide sequence: TGTGCCAGCAGCTTAGCTTGGGCAGGAAACGAGTATTTT.

In DNA form, the CDR3 reads TGTGCCAGCAGTTCGACACCGGGACAGCAGTTGCATGGCTACACCTTC. Its protein is CASSSTPGQQLHGYTF. The genes are TRBV27 and TRBJ1-2; the match to TRBD1 covers 7 bases. Germline V gene lookup returns CDR1 MNHEY and CDR2 SMNVEV (reference sequence). V lost 4 bases to trimming and J lost 6 bases; unmatched junction nucleotides: 14. CDR3 length equals 16 residues.

This clone was seen only once. J is TRBJ2-7 and V is TRBV11-2; D is undetermined. CDR3 size: 11 residues. Per germline, CDR1 SGHAT and CDR2 FQNNGV. The ends were cut back, 5 bases at V and 2 bases at J, with 4 bases in the middle. Written as DNA, the CDR3 is TGTGCCAGCAGCGTAACCTACGAGCAGTACTTC. Its protein product is CASSVTYEQYF.

The V and J genes are TRBV5-1 and TRBJ1-1; TRBD1 matches at 11 bases. CDR1 is SGHRS, CDR2 YFSETQ, per germline. Germline trimming cut 4 bases from V and 7 bases from J; bases unmatched to any gene: 24. The CDR3 is 20 residues long. As DNA, the CDR3 is TGCGCCAGCAGCCTGGACAGGGGGCCCCAAGTCGCGAGGAAGGGCCTTGAAGCTTTCTTT. This encodes CASSLDRGPQVARKGLEAFF.

This chain links TRBV25-1 with TRBJ2-1, with 9 bases aligning to TRBD1. The CDR3 consists of 14 residues. Trimming removed 6 bases from V and 8 bases from J; junction bases left unmatched: 8. Germline CDR1 MGHDK, CDR2 SYGVNS. Written as DNA, the CDR3 is TGTGCCAGCAGACCCGGGACAGGGTTCGATGAGCAGTTCTTC. This gives the protein CASRPGTGFDEQFF.

The chain couples TRBV7-8 to TRBJ1-5; D unresolved. The V and J ends lost 2 bases and 7 bases respectively, with 6 bases between them. Germline CDR1 is SGHVS and CDR2 is FQNEAQ. The CDR3 loop spans 12 amino acids. DNA of the CDR3: TGTGCCAGCAGCTTATACAAACAGCCCCAGCATTTT. Protein: CASSLYKQPQHF.

The V and J genes are TRBV6-6 and TRBJ1-1; a weak D match, TRBD1 (6 bases). Germline V gene sequence: CDR1 MNHNY, CDR2 SVGAGI (reference sequence). Trimming stripped 5 bases from V and 9 bases from J, with 13 bases between. The length of the CDR3 is 12 residues. CDR3 sequence reads: CASSLLGAQAFF. CDR3 DNA sequence: TGTGCCAGCAGTCTACTGGGGGCCCAAGCTTTCTTT.

This chain connects TRBV27 to TRBJ2-2; 8 bases are shared with TRBD2. V was pared by 2 bases and J by 7 bases, with 6 bases of the junction left unmatched. The germline V gene encodes CDR1 MNHEY and CDR2 SMNVEV (reference sequence). The CDR3 extends over 15 amino acids. This CDR3 is CASSLKAGVGGELFF. Here the CDR3 DNA reads TGTGCCAGCAGTTTAAAAGCGGGAGTTGGCGGGGAGCTGTTTTTT.

The chain carries TRBV7-7 and TRBJ2-7; 11 bases agree with TRBD1. Germline assignment: CDR1 SSHAT and CDR2 FNYEAQ (reference sequence). This CDR3 is 19 amino acids long. This CDR3 is CASSLVGAGRTGGAYEQYV. The DNA for the CDR3 is TGTGCTAGCAGCTTAGTCGGGGCAGGGCGGACAGGGGGCGCCTACGAGCAGTACGTC.

V is TRBV11-2 and J is TRBJ2-2; D gene unclear. The CDR3 runs to 15 residues. The germline gives CDR1 SGHAT, CDR2 FQNNGV. The ends were cut back, 5 bases at V and 2 bases at J, with 12 bases in the middle. CDR3 sequence (DNA): TGTGCCAGCAGCCCGTACTCCTCCAACACCGGGGAGCTGTTTTTT. Its protein is CASSPYSSNTGELFF. The whole variable domain, filled in from reference TRBV11-2 and TRBJ2-2, reads EAGVAQSPRYKIIEKRQSVAFWCNPISGHATLYWYQQILGQGPKLLIQFQNNGVVDDSQLPKDRFSAERLKGVDSTLKIQPAKLEDSAVYLCASSPYSSNTGELFFGEGSRLTVL.

This clone was observed once. The J gene is TRBJ2-2, the V gene TRBV15; D is perhaps TRBD2 (5 bases). The CDR3 totals 14 residues. Per germline, CDR1 LNHNV and CDR2 YYDKDF (reference sequence). Trimming stripped 1 base from V and 3 bases from J, with 6 bases between. CDR3 DNA sequence: TGTGCCACCAGCAGAGGAGCGGACACCGGGGAGCTGTTTTTT. Amino acids: CATSRGADTGELFF.

CDR3 region: CASSGGSLSGNTIYF. DNA of the CDR3: TGTGCCAGCAGTGGCGGATCACTCTCTGGAAACACCATATATTTT. V and J are TRBV6-5 and TRBJ1-3; D call uncertain. V was cut by 5 bases and J by 0 bases, with 11 bases left in between. The CDR3 length is 15 residues. Germline V gene data show CDR1 as MNHEY and CDR2 as SVGAGI.

The chain employs TRBV7-9 and TRBJ2-1, with 9 bases fitting TRBD2. The CDR3 is 15 residues long. From germline, CDR1 is SEHNR and CDR2 FQNEAQ (reference sequence). V shed 3 bases, J shed 6 bases, and the junction held 6 bases outside the gene matches. Written as DNA, the CDR3 is TGTGCCAGCAGCTTCATGGCGGGAGGGGGCAATGAGCAGTTCTTC. Amino acids: CASSFMAGGGNEQFF.

This sequence joins TRBV6-5 and TRBJ2-1, with D possibly matching TRBD2 (6 bases). This CDR3 is 15 amino acids long. V was cut by 6 bases and J by 1 base, with 13 bases left in between. The germline CDR1 and CDR2 sequences are MNHEY and SVGAGI. CDR3 sequence: CASRPWGESYNEQFF. CDR3 coding DNA: TGTGCCAGCAGACCGTGGGGGGAATCCTACAATGAGCAGTTCTTC.

This clone was picked up one time. J is TRBJ1-1 and V is TRBV5-1, with 9 bases lining up with TRBD1. Germline V gene sequence: CDR1 SGHRS, CDR2 YFSETQ. There are 17 residues in the CDR3. Trimming cost V 5 bases and J 4 bases; bases outside gene matches: 15. CDR3 residues: CASSFTGGARLGTEAFF. The CDR3 bases are TGCGCCAGCAGTTTTACAGGGGGCGCACGGCTTGGCACTGAAGCTTTCTTT. The full variable domain, its missing parts supplied by reference TRBV5-1 and TRBJ1-1, is KAGVTQTPRYLIKTRGQQVTLSCSPISGHRSVSWYQQTPGQGLQFLFEYFSETQRNKGNFPGRFSGRQFSNSRSEMNVSTLELGDSALYLCASSFTGGARLGTEAFFGQGTRLTVV.

The chain's CDR3 is CASSLKVEGYTF. The CDR3 bases are TGTGCCAGCAGCTTAAAGGTGGAGGGCTACACCTTC. The chain is built from TRBV7-2 and TRBJ1-2; D uncertain. The CDR3 consists of 12 residues. Trimming removed 2 bases from V and 8 bases from J, with 9 bases in between. The germline CDR1 and CDR2 sequences are SGHTA and FQGNSA.

This clone has more than one count but fewer than ten. The chain combines TRBV12-5 with TRBJ2-5; a possible D gene is TRBD1 (5 bases). The CDR3 totals 15 residues. CDR1 is LGHNT and CDR2 is FRNRAP in the germline V gene. The ends were cut back, 1 base at V and 1 base at J, with 10 bases in the middle. The CDR3 DNA is TGTGCTAGTGGTTTGGGTCAAAGGGGCCAAGAGACCCAGTACTTC. It is translated as CASGLGQRGQETQYF.

For this clone: The sample carries other DNA sequences with the same CDR3. The chain carries TRBV30 and TRBJ2-1, with 14 bases matching TRBD2. Trimming at V came to 3 bases and at J to 8 bases, leaving 9 bases not matched to a gene. Looked up from germline, CDR1 is GTSNPN and CDR2 is SVGIG (reference sequence). The CDR3 has 16 amino acids. The chain's CDR3 is CAWSRPGLAGDYEQFF. The DNA for the CDR3 is TGTGCCTGGAGCCGCCCGGGACTAGCGGGAGATTATGAGCAGTTCTTC.

The V call is TRBV5-1, the J call TRBJ1-1, with 9 bases lining up with TRBD1. The CDR3 runs 15 residues. CDR1 is SGHRS, CDR2 YFSETQ, per germline. Trimming took 7 bases from V and 5 from J; bases not matched to a gene: 12. CDR3 coding DNA: TGCGCCAGCCATCTCGAACAGGGGGCGAGGACTGAAGCTTTCTTT. Translated, it gives CASHLEQGARTEAFF.

CDR3 protein: CASSLGQNTGELFF. DNA for the CDR3: TGTGCCAGCAGCTTGGGGCAGAACACCGGGGAGCTGTTTTTT. V gene TRBV5-6 combines with J gene TRBJ2-2; D remains unclear. V shed 0 bases and J shed 1 base, with 4 bases lying between them. Germline CDR1 and CDR2: SGHDT and YYEEEE. The CDR3 loop spans 14 amino acids.

The J gene is TRBJ1-2, the V gene TRBV19, with D possibly being TRBD1 (6 bases). CDR3 length equals 13 residues. With 6 bases removed from V and 4 bases from J, the gap between germline ends came to 12 bases. The germline V gene has CDR1 LNHDA and CDR2 SQIVND (reference sequence). CDR3 sequence (DNA): TGTGCCAGTAGGCTACAGGGTACCTATGGCTACACCTTC. This sequence encodes CASRLQGTYGYTF.

The rearrangement links TRBV19 to TRBJ1-5, with no clear D. The CDR3 has 17 amino acids. Looked up from germline, CDR1 is LNHDA and CDR2 is SQIVND (reference sequence). V lost 5 bases and J lost 0, with 17 bases in between. In DNA form, the CDR3 reads TGTGCCAGTAGTCCCGCGGCCCCGGGGAATAGCAATCAGCCCCAGCATTTT. Amino acids: CASSPAAPGNSNQPQHF.

The chain combines TRBV5-4 with TRBJ2-2, with D perhaps matching TRBD2 (5 bases). V shed 7 bases and J shed 4 bases, with 23 bases lying between them. Per the germline V gene, CDR1 is SGHNT and CDR2 is YYREEE (reference sequence). This CDR3 spans 17 amino acids. The CDR3 bases are TGTGCCAGCTCAGCCCCGCCAAGCGGCGTTGGCACCGGGGAGCTGTTTTTT. Translation gives CASSAPPSGVGTGELFF.

This chain joins TRBV5-1 and TRBJ2-3, with 7 nucleotides matching TRBD2. The CDR3 has 15 amino acids. Germline assignment: CDR1 SGHRS and CDR2 YFSETQ. The trim removed 2 bases at V and 0 bases at J, leaving 3 bases unmatched. The CDR3 region is CASSFSGLSTDTQYF. CDR3 sequence (DNA): TGCGCCAGCAGCTTTAGCGGGCTTAGCACAGATACGCAGTATTTT. Based on the CDR3 plus reference TRBV5-1 and TRBJ2-3, the full variable domain is KAGVTQTPRYLIKTRGQQVTLSCSPISGHRSVSWYQQTPGQGLQFLFEYFSETQRNKGNFPGRFSGRQFSNSRSEMNVSTLELGDSALYLCASSFSGLSTDTQYFGPGTRLTVL.

This clone was detected once. This rearrangement joins TRBV7-2 to TRBJ2-1; TRBD2 agrees at 11 bases. V lost 5 bases to trimming and J lost 0 bases; unmatched junction nucleotides: 3. The CDR3 has 16 amino acids. In germline, CDR1 is SGHTA, CDR2 FQGNSA. The CDR3 nucleotides are TGTGCCAGCAGCGTAACTAGCGGGAGCTCCTACAATGAGCAGTTCTTC. Its translation is CASSVTSGSSYNEQFF. The full variable domain, its missing parts supplied by reference TRBV7-2 and TRBJ2-1, is GAGVSQSPSNKVTEKGKDVELRCDPISGHTALYWYRQSLGQGLEFLIYFQGNSAPDKSGLPSDRFSAERTGGSVSTLTIQRTQQEDSAVYLCASSVTSGSSYNEQFFGPGTRLTVL.